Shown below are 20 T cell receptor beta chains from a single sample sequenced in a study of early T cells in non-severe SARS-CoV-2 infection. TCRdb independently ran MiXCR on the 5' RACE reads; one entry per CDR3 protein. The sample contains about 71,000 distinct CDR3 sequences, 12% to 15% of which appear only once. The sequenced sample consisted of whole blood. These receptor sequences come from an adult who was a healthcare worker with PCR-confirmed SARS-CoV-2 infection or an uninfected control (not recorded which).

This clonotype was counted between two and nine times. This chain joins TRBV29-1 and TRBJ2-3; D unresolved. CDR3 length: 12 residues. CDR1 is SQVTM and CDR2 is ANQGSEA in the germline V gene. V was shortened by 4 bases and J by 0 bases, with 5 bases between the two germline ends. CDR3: CSVGQSTDTQYF. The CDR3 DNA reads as TGCAGCGTTGGGCAGAGCACAGATACGCAGTATTTT.

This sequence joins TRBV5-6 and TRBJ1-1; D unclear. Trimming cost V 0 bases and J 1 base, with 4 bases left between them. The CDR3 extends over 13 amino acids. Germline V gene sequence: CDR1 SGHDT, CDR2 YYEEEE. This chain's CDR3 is CASSLGENTEAFF. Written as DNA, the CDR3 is TGTGCCAGCAGCTTGGGGGAGAACACTGAAGCTTTCTTT.

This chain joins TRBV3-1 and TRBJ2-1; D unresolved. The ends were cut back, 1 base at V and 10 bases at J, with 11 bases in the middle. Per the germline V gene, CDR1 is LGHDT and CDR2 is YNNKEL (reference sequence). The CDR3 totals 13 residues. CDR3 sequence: CASSQVTVGEQFF. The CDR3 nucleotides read TGTGCCAGCAGCCAAGTCACGGTTGGGGAGCAGTTCTTC.

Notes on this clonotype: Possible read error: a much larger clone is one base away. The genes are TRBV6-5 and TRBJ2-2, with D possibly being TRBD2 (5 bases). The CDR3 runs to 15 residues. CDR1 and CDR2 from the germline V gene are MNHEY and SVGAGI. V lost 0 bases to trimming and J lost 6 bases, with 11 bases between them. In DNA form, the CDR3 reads TGTGCCAGCAGTTACTCAAAGGACTCCGCCGGGGAGCTGTTTTTT. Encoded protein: CASSYSKDSAGELFF.

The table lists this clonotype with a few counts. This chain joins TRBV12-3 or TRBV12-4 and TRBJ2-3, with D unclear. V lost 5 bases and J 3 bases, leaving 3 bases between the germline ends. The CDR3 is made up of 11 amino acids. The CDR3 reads CASSRTDTQYF. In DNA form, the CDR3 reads TGTGCCAGCAGTCGAACAGATACGCAGTATTTT.

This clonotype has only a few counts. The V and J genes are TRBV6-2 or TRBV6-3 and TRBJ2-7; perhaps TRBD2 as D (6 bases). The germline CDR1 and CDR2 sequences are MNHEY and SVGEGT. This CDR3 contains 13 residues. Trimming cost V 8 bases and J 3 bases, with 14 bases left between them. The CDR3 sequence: CASELPGDYEQYF. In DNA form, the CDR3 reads TGTGCCAGCGAGCTACCGGGAGACTACGAGCAGTACTTC.

This chain's CDR3 is CASSTAYAGTVNQPQHF. As DNA, the CDR3 is TGTGCCAGTAGTACGGCCTACGCAGGGACGGTTAATCAGCCCCAGCATTTT. The chain joins TRBV19 to TRBJ1-5, with D possibly being TRBD1 (5 bases). The CDR3 extends over 17 amino acids. CDR1 and CDR2 (germline): LNHDA, SQIVND (reference sequence). V was clipped by 4 bases and J by 4 bases, with 20 bases between them.

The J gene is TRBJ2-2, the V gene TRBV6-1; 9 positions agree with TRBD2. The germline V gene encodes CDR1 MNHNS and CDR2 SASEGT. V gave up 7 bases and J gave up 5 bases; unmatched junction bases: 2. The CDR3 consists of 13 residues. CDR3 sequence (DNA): TGTGCCAGCACGACTAGCGGAACCGGGGAGCTGTTTTTT. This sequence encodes CASTTSGTGELFF.

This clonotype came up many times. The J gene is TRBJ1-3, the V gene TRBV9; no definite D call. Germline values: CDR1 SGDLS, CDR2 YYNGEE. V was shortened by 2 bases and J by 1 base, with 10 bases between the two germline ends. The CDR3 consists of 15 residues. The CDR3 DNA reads TGTGCCAGCAGCGTGAAATTTGGATCTGGAAACACCATATATTTT. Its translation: CASSVKFGSGNTIYF.

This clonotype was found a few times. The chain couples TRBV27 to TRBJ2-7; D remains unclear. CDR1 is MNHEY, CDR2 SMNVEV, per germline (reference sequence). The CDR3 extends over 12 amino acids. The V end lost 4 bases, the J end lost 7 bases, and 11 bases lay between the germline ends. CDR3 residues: CASSSTWGEQYF. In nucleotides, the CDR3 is TGTGCCAGCAGTTCGACATGGGGAGAGCAGTACTTC.

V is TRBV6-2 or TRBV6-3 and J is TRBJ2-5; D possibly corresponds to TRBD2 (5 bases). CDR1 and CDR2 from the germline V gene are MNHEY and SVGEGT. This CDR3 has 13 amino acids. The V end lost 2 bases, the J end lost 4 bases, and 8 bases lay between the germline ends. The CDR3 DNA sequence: TGTGCCAGCAGTTACCTTCGGGGAGAGACCCAGTACTTC. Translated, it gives CASSYLRGETQYF.

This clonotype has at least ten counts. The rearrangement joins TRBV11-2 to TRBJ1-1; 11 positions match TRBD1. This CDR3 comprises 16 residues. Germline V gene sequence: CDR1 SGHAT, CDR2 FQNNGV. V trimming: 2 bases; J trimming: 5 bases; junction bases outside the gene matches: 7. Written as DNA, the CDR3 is TGTGCCAGCAGCTTACAAGGGACAGGGGGGGAGACTGAAGCTTTCTTT. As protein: CASSLQGTGGETEAFF.

CDR3 bases: TGTGCCAGCAGCCTGGGACAGGGGGCCAGTGGCTACACCTTC. Its translation: CASSLGQGASGYTF. V and J are TRBV7-9 and TRBJ1-2; TRBD1 aligns across 12 bases. The CDR3 has 14 residues. Germline assignment: CDR1 SEHNR and CDR2 FQNEAQ (reference sequence). The V segment lost 5 bases and the J segment 7 bases; nucleotides outside the gene matches: 5.

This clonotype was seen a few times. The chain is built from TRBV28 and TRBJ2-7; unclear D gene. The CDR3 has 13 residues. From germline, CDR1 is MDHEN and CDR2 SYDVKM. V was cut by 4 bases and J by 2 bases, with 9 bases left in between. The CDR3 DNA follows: TGTGCCAGCAGTTCCGACGTCGCCTACGAGCAGTACTTC. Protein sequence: CASSSDVAYEQYF.

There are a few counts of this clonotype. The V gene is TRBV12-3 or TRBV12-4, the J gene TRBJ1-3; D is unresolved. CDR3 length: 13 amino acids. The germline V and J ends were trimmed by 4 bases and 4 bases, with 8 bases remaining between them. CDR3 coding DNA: TGTGCCAGCAGTTGGGGAAGAGGAAACACCATATATTTT. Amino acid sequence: CASSWGRGNTIYF.

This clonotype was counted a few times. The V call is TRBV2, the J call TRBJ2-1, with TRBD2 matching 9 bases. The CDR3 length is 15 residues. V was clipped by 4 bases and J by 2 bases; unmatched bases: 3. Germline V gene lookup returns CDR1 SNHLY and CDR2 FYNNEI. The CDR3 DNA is TGTGCCAGCAGTGCCAGCGGGGGGACCTACAATGAGCAGTTCTTC. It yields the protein CASSASGGTYNEQFF.

The CDR3 region has the DNA TGTGCCAGCAGCGGGGCAGGGGATGGCAATGAGCAGTTCTTC. Its translation is CASSGAGDGNEQFF. The chain is built from TRBV5-4 and TRBJ2-1; D may be TRBD1 (6 bases). Trimming took 4 bases from V and 6 from J, leaving 14 bases between them. The CDR3 contains 14 residues. Looked up from germline, CDR1 is SGHNT and CDR2 is YYREEE (reference sequence).

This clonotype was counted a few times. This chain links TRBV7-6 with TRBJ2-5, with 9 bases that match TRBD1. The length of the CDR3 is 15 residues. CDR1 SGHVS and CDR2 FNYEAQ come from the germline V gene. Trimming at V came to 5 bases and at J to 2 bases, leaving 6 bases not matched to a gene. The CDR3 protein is CASSITGGPQETQYF. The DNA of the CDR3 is TGTGCCAGCAGCATCACAGGGGGCCCACAAGAGACCCAGTACTTC.

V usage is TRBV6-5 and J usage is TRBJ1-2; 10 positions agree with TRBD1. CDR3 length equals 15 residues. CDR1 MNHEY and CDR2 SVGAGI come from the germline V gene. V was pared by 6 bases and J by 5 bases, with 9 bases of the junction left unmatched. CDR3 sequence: CASRAGGQGFYGYTF. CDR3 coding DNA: TGTGCCAGCAGGGCCGGGGGACAGGGGTTTTATGGCTACACCTTC.

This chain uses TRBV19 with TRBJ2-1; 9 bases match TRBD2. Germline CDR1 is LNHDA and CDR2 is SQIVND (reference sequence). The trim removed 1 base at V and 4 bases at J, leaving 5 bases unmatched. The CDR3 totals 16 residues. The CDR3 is CASSIVASGAYNEQFF. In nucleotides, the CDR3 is TGTGCCAGTAGTATAGTGGCTAGCGGGGCTTACAATGAGCAGTTCTTC.